What follows are 29 T cell receptor beta chains derived from one specimen sequenced in a study of cytomegalovirus exposure and HLA in healthy donors (dated by TCRdb to between 2016 and 2019). Library prep was done by the immunoSEQ multiplex PCR assay. TCRdb provides this immuneACCESS table in a form limited to in-frame rearrangements. Some clones are lacking; in checked studies, under half of them reflect an unresolved V gene, and why the rest are absent is not known. For this sample there are under 200,000 clones; about 81% appear just once. Less than 1.5% of the sample is in the top ten clones. The specimen was PBMCs. The receptor source for this set is a woman aged 25 to 39 in good health and CMV-seronegative.

This clone was recorded a few times. This sequence joins TRBV6-1 and TRBJ2-7; 8 bases agree with TRBD2. From germline, CDR1 is MNHNS and CDR2 SASEGT. This CDR3 is 15 amino acids long. J gave up 1 base and V 5 bases, and 7 bases lay outside the gene matches. CDR3 sequence (DNA): TGTGCCAGCAGTCCTTATAGCGGGGATTCCTACGAGCAGTACTTC. Amino acids: CASSPYSGDSYEQYF.

This clone occurred a few times. V gene TRBV19 combines with J gene TRBJ1-1, with D perhaps matching TRBD1 (5 bases). CDR1 and CDR2 from the germline V gene are LNHDA and SQIVND (reference sequence). The V gene lost 5 bases and the J gene lost 1 base, with 20 bases spanning the gap. CDR3 length equals 17 residues. CDR3 sequence (DNA): TGTGCCAGTAGTGCCCTACAGGTCGTCGGAACGAACACTGAAGCTTTCTTT. This sequence encodes CASSALQVVGTNTEAFF.

This clone turned up a few times. This rearrangement joins TRBV7-9 to TRBJ2-7; D is uncertain. Germline-derived CDR1 and CDR2 are SEHNR and FQNEAQ (reference sequence). The CDR3 length is 14 residues. The V end lost 5 bases, the J end lost 0 bases, and 11 bases lay between the germline ends. CDR3 nucleotides: TGTGCCAGCAGCCCCCGAGCGAGCTCCTACGAGCAGTACTTC. This codes for CASSPRASSYEQYF.

The rearrangement joins TRBV7-3 to TRBJ1-1; TRBD1 might be the D (6 bases). Germline loops: CDR1 SGHTA, CDR2 FQGTGA. This CDR3 region has 14 residues. V was pared by 5 bases and J by 2 bases, with 12 bases between. The CDR3 DNA is TGTGCCAGCAGCACAGGGTCCTACAACACTGAAGCTTTCTTT. It is translated as CASSTGSYNTEAFF.

This clone came up many times. J is TRBJ2-3 and V is TRBV25-1; TRBD2 might be the D (5 bases). With 3 bases removed from V and 2 bases from J, the gap between germline ends came to 12 bases. CDR3 length: 15 residues. Germline V gives CDR1 MGHDK, CDR2 SYGVNS. CDR3 coding DNA: TGTGCCAGCAGTGATAGCGTGGCTCTCACAGATACGCAGTATTTT. The encoded protein is CASSDSVALTDTQYF.

The V and J genes are TRBV5-4 and TRBJ1-2; 8 positions match TRBD1. V dropped 3 bases and J dropped 6; count of bases not matched to a gene: 10. Germline lookup yields CDR1 SGHNT and CDR2 YYREEE (reference sequence). This CDR3 region has 15 residues. The CDR3 region is CASSWGGQGVDGYTF. CDR3 nucleotides: TGTGCCAGCAGCTGGGGAGGACAGGGTGTAGATGGCTACACCTTC.

The V call is TRBV9, the J call TRBJ2-5, with D possibly matching TRBD1 (6 bases). The CDR3 loop spans 14 amino acids. V lost 0 bases to trimming and J lost 2 bases, with 8 bases between them. Germline V gene data show CDR1 as SGDLS and CDR2 as YYNGEE. Here the CDR3 DNA reads TGTGCCAGCAGCGTAGCTGGACAGCAAGAGACCCAGTACTTC. Its protein is CASSVAGQQETQYF. Combining the CDR3 with reference TRBV9 and TRBJ2-5 gives the whole variable domain DSGVTQTPKHLITATGQRVTLRCSPRSGDLSVYWYQQSLDQGLQFLIQYYNGEERAKGNILERFSAQQFPDLHSELNLSSLELGDSALYFCASSVAGQQETQYFGPGTRLLVL.

The chain carries TRBV19 and TRBJ2-7; 7 bases agree with TRBD1. The CDR3 consists of 15 residues. Germline loops: CDR1 LNHDA, CDR2 SQIVND (reference sequence). Unmatched junction bases numbered 10, after V lost 5 bases and J lost 3 bases. CDR3 residues: CASSADGTVRYEQYF. CDR3 sequence (DNA): TGTGCCAGTAGTGCGGACGGGACAGTGCGCTACGAGCAGTACTTC.

The V gene is TRBV9, the J gene TRBJ1-1, with unresolved D. The CDR3 consists of 13 residues. Germline values: CDR1 SGDLS, CDR2 YYNGEE. Trimming pared 0 bases from V and 7 bases from J, leaving 10 bases between. For the CDR3, the DNA is TGTGCCAGCAGCGTAGGCGCCCTCGATGAAGCTTTCTTT. It codes for CASSVGALDEAFF.

As for this clone: The junction departs from germline at one end; a sequencing error may be responsible. V gene TRBV11-2 combines with J gene TRBJ2-7, with a possible D match to TRBD2 (6 bases). CDR3 size: 11 residues. CDR1 is SGHAT, CDR2 FQNNGV, per germline. DNA for the CDR3: TGTGCCAGCAGCTTAATGGGGGGAGCAGACTTC. As protein: CASSLMGGADF.

The rearrangement uses TRBV6-5 and TRBJ1-6; the D is unclear. The CDR3 sequence is 16 residues long. The germline V gene encodes CDR1 MNHEY and CDR2 SVGAGI. V dropped 2 bases and J dropped 0 bases, with 8 bases sitting between them. The CDR3 DNA reads as TGTGCCAGCAGTTACGTAGGGAGCTCCTATAATTCACCCCTCCACTTT. Its translation is CASSYVGSSYNSPLHF.

The chain joins TRBV19 to TRBJ2-7; D may be TRBD1 (6 bases). The CDR3 runs to 14 residues. Trimming cost V 6 bases and J 0 bases, with 12 bases left between them. Germline values: CDR1 LNHDA, CDR2 SQIVND (reference sequence). The CDR3 spells CASSILGGSYEQYF. CDR3 nucleotides: TGTGCCAGTAGCATCCTAGGGGGCTCCTACGAGCAGTACTTC.

The chain combines TRBV7-9 with TRBJ2-1; the D is unclear. V was shortened by 0 bases and J by 1 base, with 10 bases between the two germline ends. CDR3 size: 16 residues. Germline assignment: CDR1 SEHNR and CDR2 FQNEAQ (reference sequence). CDR3 coding DNA: TGTGCCAGCAGCTTAGCGCGGCATTCTTCCTACAATGAGCAGTTCTTC. It specifies CASSLARHSSYNEQFF.

This chain connects TRBV7-9 to TRBJ2-6; D not certain. V lost 3 bases and J 1 base, leaving 4 bases between the germline ends. Germline CDR1 and CDR2: SEHNR and FQNEAQ (reference sequence). This CDR3 has 14 residues. The CDR3 sequence is CASSLRSGANVLTF. For the CDR3, the DNA is TGTGCCAGCAGCTTGCGATCTGGGGCCAACGTCCTGACTTTC.

The chain uses TRBV28 and TRBJ2-7; 10 positions match TRBD1. CDR3 length: 16 residues. CDR1 and CDR2 from the germline V gene are MDHEN and SYDVKM. Unmatched junction bases numbered 15, after V lost 6 bases and J lost 7 bases. CDR3 sequence reads: CASSPSGTGDGGEQYF. The CDR3 DNA reads as TGTGCCAGCAGCCCGAGCGGGACAGGGGACGGTGGGGAGCAGTACTTC. The entire variable domain, with the rest obtained from reference TRBV28 and TRBJ2-7, is as follows: DVKVTQSSRYLVKRTGEKVFLECVQDMDHENMFWYRQDPGLGLRLIYFSYDVKMKEKGDIPEGYSVSREKKERFSLILESASTNQTSMYLCASSPSGTGDGGEQYFGPGTRLTVT.

The rearrangement links TRBV6-1 to TRBJ2-5, with 10 bases fitting TRBD1. With V trimmed by 3 bases and J by 6 bases, 4 bases remained unmatched. Germline lookup yields CDR1 MNHNS and CDR2 SASEGT. CDR3 length: 14 amino acids. The CDR3 DNA is TGTGCCAGCAGTGACCCGGGACAGGGGAAGACCCAGTACTTC. It specifies CASSDPGQGKTQYF.

The genes are TRBV29-1 and TRBJ1-2; 7 nucleotides match TRBD1. There are 11 residues in the CDR3. Losses at the gene ends were 5 bases for V and 8 bases for J; bases not matched to a gene: 5. Germline assignment: CDR1 SQVTM and CDR2 ANQGSEA. CDR3: CSVPQGSGYTF. CDR3 DNA: TGCAGCGTTCCACAGGGGAGCGGCTACACCTTC.

The chain recombines TRBV19 with TRBJ2-3; 7 bases are shared with TRBD2. The J segment lost 4 bases and the V segment lost 7 bases, leaving 8 bases of the junction unmatched. This CDR3 contains 14 residues. Germline CDR1 LNHDA, CDR2 SQIVND (reference sequence). The CDR3 DNA sequence: TGTGCCAGTAAGGCGGTTGCGGGGGCAGATACGCAGTATTTT. This translates into CASKAVAGADTQYF.

The gene calls are TRBV29-1 and TRBJ1-2, with TRBD1 matching over 7 bases. The CDR3 is 13 amino acids. The V gene's germline CDR1 is SQVTM and CDR2 ANQGSEA. With V trimmed by 6 bases and J by 5 bases, 9 bases remained unmatched. The DNA of the CDR3 is TGCAGCGTGGTGCCGGGACAGCAATATGGCTACACCTTC. It yields the protein CSVVPGQQYGYTF. The whole variable domain, remainder taken from reference TRBV29-1 and TRBJ1-2, is SAVISQKPSRDICQRGTSLTIQCQVDSQVTMMFWYRQQPGQSLTLIATANQGSEATYESGFVIDKFPISRPNLTFSTLTVSNMSPEDSSIYLCSVVPGQQYGYTFGSGTRLTVV.

The rearrangement uses TRBV28 and TRBJ2-3; TRBD2 agrees at 8 bases. J was trimmed by 3 bases and V by 2 bases; bases with no gene match: 10. In germline, CDR1 is MDHEN, CDR2 SYDVKM. CDR3 length equals 17 residues. The CDR3 is CASSLRVGGAVTDTQYF. The CDR3 DNA reads TGTGCCAGCAGTTTACGGGTCGGGGGGGCAGTGACAGATACGCAGTATTTT.

The chain links TRBV19 to TRBJ2-7; weak D call: TRBD2 (6 bases). The CDR3 extends over 15 amino acids. The ends were cut back, 10 bases at V and 0 bases at J, with 19 bases in the middle. Looked up from germline, CDR1 is LNHDA and CDR2 is SQIVND (reference sequence). The CDR3 region is CATRRDFGSSYEQYF. The CDR3 nucleotides read TGTGCCACCAGGAGGGACTTCGGGAGCTCCTACGAGCAGTACTTC. Combining the CDR3 with reference TRBV19 and TRBJ2-7 gives the whole variable domain DGGITQSPKYLFRKEGQNVTLSCEQNLNHDAMYWYRQDPGQGLRLIYYSQIVNDFQKGDIAEGYSVSREKKESFPLTVTSAQKNPTAFYLCATRRDFGSSYEQYFGPGTRLTVT.

The rearrangement joins TRBV28 to TRBJ2-7; TRBD1 aligns across 9 bases. This CDR3 has 12 residues. Germline values: CDR1 MDHEN, CDR2 SYDVKM. V lost 8 bases to trimming and J lost 8 bases; unmatched junction nucleotides: 7. The CDR3 DNA follows: TGTGCCAGCGGGGACAGGGCCTCGAAGCAGTACTTC. Translation: CASGDRASKQYF. The entire variable domain, with the rest obtained from reference TRBV28 and TRBJ2-7, is as follows: DVKVTQSSRYLVKRTGEKVFLECVQDMDHENMFWYRQDPGLGLRLIYFSYDVKMKEKGDIPEGYSVSREKKERFSLILESASTNQTSMYLCASGDRASKQYFGPGTRLTVT.

This sequence joins TRBV5-6 and TRBJ1-4; D is unresolved. CDR1 is SGHDT, CDR2 YYEEEE, per germline. The length of the CDR3 is 13 residues. V shed 5 bases and J shed 4 bases, with 9 bases lying between them. The CDR3 protein is CASRTTLNEKLFF. The CDR3 coding sequence is TGTGCCAGCAGAACTACGCTTAATGAAAAACTGTTTTTT.

The chain joins TRBV30 to TRBJ1-1, with D unclear. CDR1 is GTSNPN, CDR2 SVGIG, per germline (reference sequence). The CDR3 spans 13 residues. The V end was cut by 3 bases, the J end by 1 base, with 9 bases between. The CDR3 sequence is CAWRLGRNTEAFF. For the CDR3, the DNA is TGTGCCTGGAGATTGGGGAGGAACACTGAAGCTTTCTTT.

The gene calls are TRBV7-8 and TRBJ1-5; unclear D gene. CDR3 length: 18 residues. V was pared by 1 base and J by 0 bases, with 16 bases between. From germline, CDR1 is SGHVS and CDR2 FQNEAQ. CDR3 sequence: CASSLGRGRIYSNQPQHF. For the CDR3, the DNA is TGTGCCAGCAGCTTAGGGCGAGGGCGAATTTATAGCAATCAGCCCCAGCATTTT.

The gene calls are TRBV4-1 and TRBJ2-4; 7 bases agree with TRBD2. The germline V gene encodes CDR1 MGHRA and CDR2 YSYEKL. This CDR3 spans 20 amino acids. The J segment lost 2 bases and the V segment lost 0 bases, leaving 16 bases of the junction unmatched. The CDR3 DNA sequence: TGCGCCAGCAGCCAAGATACCCATTTGCTAGCGGAGAGCACCAAAAACATTCAGTACTTC. Amino acids: CASSQDTHLLAESTKNIQYF.

This clone was seen more than once but under ten times. Distinct nucleotide sequences in the sample also encode this CDR3. V and J are TRBV9 and TRBJ1-6, with a tentative D call TRBD1 (6 bases). CDR1 is SGDLS, CDR2 YYNGEE, per germline. V was shortened by 2 bases and J by 0 bases, with 6 bases between the two germline ends. There are 15 residues in the CDR3. CDR3 amino acids: CASSVDSSYNSPLHF. DNA for the CDR3: TGTGCCAGCAGCGTGGACAGCTCCTATAATTCACCCCTCCACTTT.

This clone has a single count. The CDR3, as DNA: TGTGCCAGCAGGACTCTAGCGGGGGCGGCCTACGAGCAGTACTTC. Translating it yields CASRTLAGAAYEQYF. The V gene is TRBV6-1, the J gene TRBJ2-7, with 10 positions matching TRBD2. The length of the CDR3 is 15 residues. The V gene's germline CDR1 is MNHNS and CDR2 SASEGT. V lost 6 bases, J lost 2 bases, and 7 bases stayed unmatched.

The J gene is TRBJ1-3, the V gene TRBV6-5; no clear D gene. Germline-derived CDR1 and CDR2 are MNHEY and SVGAGI. V dropped 7 bases and J dropped 0 bases, with 4 bases sitting between them. The CDR3 loop spans 12 amino acids. CDR3 amino acids: CASKSSGNTIYF. Written as DNA, the CDR3 is TGTGCCAGCAAGAGCTCTGGAAACACCATATATTTT.